This TCR beta chain was documented in a study of CD8+CD57+ T cells in acquired aplastic anemia (dated by TCRdb to 2017 to 2018). In terms of the full investigation: A mean of approximately 3 ug of DNA, ranging from roughly 0.19 to 27.4 ug, was extracted from sorted CD4+ and CD8+ cells. A CD8+CD57+ expansion meant a frequency higher than the mean frequency seen in healthy subjects. Beyond this particular receptor, the publication reports: CD8+ Simpson's diversity did not differ significantly between patients and healthy controls (P=0.060). Although 25 to 30 CD8+ CDR3 sequences were shared by patients and controls, these sequences appeared highly expressed in patients and within the immunodominant clones of patients.

A note on this clonotype: It has no known antigen specificity. No much larger clone is present one base from it, and per-base qualities are unavailable.

The patients picked for sequencing were ones in whom flow cytometry had shown an expansion of CD8+CD57+ cells. All patients had severe acquired aplastic anemia diagnosed by International Study of Aplastic Anemia and Agranulocytosis and Camitta criteria. At the time blood was sampled, none of the patients had received any therapy. The study deep-sequenced TCR repertoires of sorted CD4+ and CD8+ blood T cells from severe aplastic anemia patients and healthy subjects. Patients were enrolled under clinicaltrials.gov protocols 00001620, 01623167, 00001397, 00071045, 00081523 and 00961064 in the USA. Ficoll-Paque density gradient centrifugation was used to isolate peripheral blood mononuclear cells. Before DNA extraction, CD4+ and CD8+ T cells were sorted by FACS or by magnetic beads. Genomic DNA served as template for TCR beta VDJ combination and CDR3 sequence profiling. An Illumina HiSeq 2000 was used for TCR repertoire sequencing. As for how the authors treated the data: TRBV/TRBJ rearrangement plots, CDR3 size and DJ length profiles, and Simpson's diversity index were used to assess repertoires. Whichever DNA sequence was most abundant in the deep sequencing data was defined as the immunodominant clone. CDR3 amino acid sequences were checked for sharing across subjects and were also compared against the VDJdb database and published repertoires. TCRdb applied fastp at Q25 and MiXCR to the public reads, then kept only in-frame beta chains. Rows are unified per CDR3 protein, each entry keeping the most common DNA and genes. TCRdb, not the authors, supplied the V and J calls. The sample contains 50,000 to 65,000 distinct CDR3 sequences, 55% to 70% of them found a single time. Of the sample, less than 20% is held by the ten largest clones.

According to the germline V gene, CDR1 reads LGHNA and CDR2 reads YSLEER. Relative to germline, V is 0 bases shorter and J is 3 bases shorter, with 8 bases between their ends. Its CDR3 holds 14 amino acids, cysteine through phenylalanine. The DNA shown is the 42-base CDR3, in frame from base 1. Material for sequencing was sorted CD4+, CD8+, or CD8+CD57+ T cells (not recorded which) from PBMCs. This sequence originates from a human donor with aplastic anemia. The sequence joins TRBV4-3 to TRBJ1-2; the D region possibly corresponds to TRBD1 (5 bases align). The CDR3 corresponds to CASSQDRRDYGYTF. The DNA is as follows: TGCGCCAGCAGCCAAGACCGCAGGGACTATGGCTACACCTTC.